The source of this T cell receptor (beta chain) is a study of T cell changes during pregnancy in multiple sclerosis. The length of the CDR3 is 17 residues. Unmatched junction bases numbered 10, after V lost 0 bases and J lost 4 bases. From germline, CDR1 is LGHNA and CDR2 YNFKEQ. Sequenced by immunoSEQ multiplex PCR; TCRdb stores in-frame clones only, minus some. The repertoire holds just under 65,000 clones, with roughly 91% as singletons. The sequence was collected from a female donor in good health, enrolled as a control in a pregnancy study. The chain recombines TRBV4-2 with TRBJ2-7; TRBD2 matches 9 bases. Sequencing was performed on peripheral blood, taken in the third trimester of pregnancy. CDR3 coding DNA: TGTGCCAGCAGCCAAGAGGGAGCGGGGGGCCCCCGTTACGAGCAGTACTTC. Residues: CASSQEGAGGPRYEQYF.